The following is a TCR beta chain sequence with its context. Co-extraction of both nucleic acids (RNA and DNA) used roughly 19-33 mg of unsorted bulk tissue. Treatment-naive at the time, the patients had chronic HBV infection. This sample stems from a study of tumor-infiltrating lymphocytes in primary liver carcinoma. From germline, CDR1 is LNHDA and CDR2 SQIVND (reference sequence). The CDR3 runs to 12 residues. V lost 10 bases and J lost 5, with 14 bases in between. A primer in the constant region served to generate TCR beta cDNA from roughly 450 ng of total RNA. What produced the TCR beta libraries was three nested multiplex PCR rounds using slightly modified ARM-PCR. Forward primers for TRBV1-TRBV30 and a C-beta reverse primer served the first two PCR rounds, at approximately 10 cycles each. One entry per CDR3 protein results from TCRdb running MiXCR on the multiplex PCR reads. Of over 45,000 distinct CDR3 sequences in the sample, about two thirds were seen once.

The gene calls are TRBV19 and TRBJ2-5; D not resolved. Sequencing was done on a sample of liver tumor tissue from sampling region 5. Subset: tumor region T5, tumor centre. This sequence was found in a man aged 40-50 years with primary liver carcinoma and hepatitis B virus infection. The CDR3 spells CATKGNRETQYF. The CDR3 DNA is TGTGCCACGAAGGGCAACCGGGAGACCCAGTACTTC.